This TCR beta chain was found in a study of cytomegalovirus exposure and HLA in healthy donors (dated by TCRdb to about 2017). About the investigation overall: In an earlier analysis of several hundred of the donors, roughly 300 Gb of sequence data and 117 million unique TCR beta sequences from about 180 million T cells were reported. High-throughput TCR immunosequencing, statistical association of individual TCRs with disease status, and machine learning were combined to predict cytomegalovirus infection status. Because of strong linkage in the cohort, roughly five DR-DQ haplotypes were treated as single units for association and clustering. Roughly 300 gigabases of sequencing data and 80 million or so unique TCR sequences were included in an early release covering 550 to 650 HLA-typed donors. Typing coverage differed by locus: A, B, C, DRB1 and DQB1 were typed in about 629-630 donors, DQA1 in 500 to 550, DPA1 in around 580, and DPB1 in just under 490. Alongside the repertoire data, information on donor age, sex, ethnicity and CMV serostatus was compiled. In addition to the first cohort of 666 subjects, a separate validation cohort of 130 or so different subjects was used. The T cell repertoires of roughly 660 subjects were profiled by immunosequencing and related to cytomegalovirus serostatus. All discovery cohort repertoires had been generated using a single sequencing platform. An earlier analysis of several hundred of the donors applied high-throughput TCR beta sequencing to assess whether each TCR beta V gene segment acted as functional or pseudogenic. Of the roughly 410 genotyped donors, approximately 80% were placed in the genetic ancestry cluster associated with self-reported Caucasian donors. A later analysis re-examined previously published TCR beta repertoires from 610 or so donors and added high-resolution HLA genotyping to investigate patterns of TCR occurrence. In the later analysis, no new phenotypic data were used to find candidate immune exposures; instead, reliance was placed on TCR beta sequences and their occurrence across donors. Both class I and class II loci were covered by HLA typing, at four-digit resolution. A later genetic analysis took genome-wide SNP genotypes for about 65% of the roughly 670 donors and used that subset as a discovery cohort. The study was designed to test whether signatures of past pathogen exposure could be identified by cataloging public T cell receptors. Among a few hundred genotyped donors of the cohort, an average of about 240,000 unique TCR beta nucleotide sequences were sequenced per donor, about a sixth of them non-productive. General study outcomes and caveats: A later analysis reported that several top co-occurrence clusters appeared linked to parvovirus B19, influenza, CMV and Epstein-Barr virus. Correlated functional status among segregating V segments might be attributable to linkage disequilibrium, but an unknown experimental factor could not be ruled out. Cytomegalovirus status was reported to be diagnosed by the classifier with high specificity and sensitivity in both the original and validation cohorts. When HLA alleles, especially DR and DQ, strongly co-occurred, TCR associations were difficult to assign to individual alleles. Because counts were too low, about 18 rarely observed V segments, including chromosome 9 orphons, were excluded from the earlier analysis of around 590 of the donors. For the cohort, immune exposure information was limited to CMV serostatus. The authors suggested that the approach could potentially be extended to other disease states and immunological phenotypes. In vitro tests confirmed that a few of the cytomegalovirus-associated TCR beta chains recognize cytomegalovirus antigens. The sequencing pipeline was judged likely to have produced a cluster of highly shared sequence variants as a technical artifact. In a later analysis, most CMV-associated TCR beta chains were found to appear HLA-restricted, with HLA associations seemingly driven largely by CMV exposure. In the study, 150 to 200 TCR beta chains were listed as associated with cytomegalovirus. A further reported finding was that TCR beta sequences accurately predicted the HLA-A and HLA-B alleles for most subjects in the first cohort. Because some donors lacked HLA typing at each locus, the association tests relied only on the typed subset. In a later analysis, the rate of TCR association differed among HLA loci, with DRB1 alleles having the most associated TCRs and HLA-C alleles having the fewest. Most TCR sequences were observed very rarely across donors, whereas some public TCRs were present in many individuals. A later analysis associated about 17,000 TCR beta sequences with specific HLA alleles at a false discovery rate of 0.05. According to a later genetic analysis, donors in an Asian-associated ancestry cluster had fewer N-insertions in productive TCRs than the approximately 670-donor mean. Compared with equally common non-associated chains, HLA-associated TCR beta chains in a later analysis were more clonally expanded and had lower generation probabilities. Some IMGT-functional V segments, including TRBV6-2 and TRBV6-3, could not be distinguished by the 87-base-pair reads and were therefore excluded. A later genetic analysis associated a missense DCLRE1C variant with V-gene and J-gene trimming of TCR beta chains, and an independent cohort replicated the association. In this cohort, only TCR beta chains were sequenced, and detectable features were limited by the absence of alpha or paired-chain data. Sequencing depth was assumed to be roughly uniform across donors in the presence/absence analyses, though that assumption may not hold. In an earlier analysis of a few hundred of the donors, most TCR beta V segments were observed in productive rearrangements about 87% or about 30% of the time, broadly matching IMGT annotations.

The library was built by means of the immunoSEQ multiplex PCR assay. For the multiplex PCR, a mixture combining 60 forward primers for TCR Vbeta segments and 13 reverse primers for TCR Jbeta segments was used. The CDR3 region of rearranged TCR beta genes was amplified from genomic DNA with a multiplex PCR assay. Amplified TCR beta libraries were sequenced as 87-base-pair reads on the Illumina HiSeq System. In the original analysis: A later analysis tallied some 79 million unique TCR beta chains across the 666 repertoires, and some 10 million of those chains were shared by two or more donors. Raw reads were error-corrected and collapsed into unique sequences with a nearest-neighbor algorithm that merged closely related sequences to remove PCR and sequencing errors. To assign V, D and J gene segments, CDR3 sequences were aligned to IMGT reference sequences. For a sequence to be retained, at least a six-nucleotide match to both a V gene segment and a J gene segment was required. Rearrangements were classified as productive when the CDR3 lacked stop codons and remained in frame with V and J, and all other rearrangements were classified as non-productive. CDR3 was defined according to IMGT convention as the region running from the second conserved V-encoded cysteine to the conserved J-encoded phenylalanine. In an earlier analysis of roughly 610 of the donors, sequences lacking an unambiguous match to a single V gene segment were excluded. In an earlier analysis of 450 to 700 of the donors, V segments were called functional above 56.7% productive rearrangements and were called segregating when the between-donor standard deviation exceeded 5%. To diagnose cytomegalovirus status from the catalog of TCR beta chain sequences, a statistical classification framework was built. A later analysis assigned V and J genes by comparing TCR nucleotide sequences with IMGT/GENE-DB human TR gene sequences. The TCRdist pipeline was used in a later analysis to assign CDR3 sequences and most-parsimonious VDJ recombination scenarios. In a later analysis, every TCR beta chain was defined by the combination of its CDR3 amino acid sequence and its V-gene family, and reads without a unique V-gene family were dropped. To address suspected cross-contamination and a sequencing artifact, a later analysis removed roughly 580 highly shared, low-generation-probability nucleotide sequences. A later analysis calculated a clonal expansion index for each public chain from normalized within-repertoire ranks of inferred template counts. In a later analysis, generation probabilities were computed with a VDJ recombination model fitted to out-of-frame rearrangements, and the resulting probabilities were checked against IGoR. A later analysis scored TCR-TCR, TCR-HLA and TCR-CMV co-occurrence with hypergeometric tests, applying a repertoire-size bias correction to TCR pairs. In a later analysis, false discovery rates were estimated by permuting HLA or CMV assignments 20 times. In a later analysis, co-occurring TCRs were grouped with DBSCAN, and TCRdist sequence similarity was added when clustering was performed within HLA-allele-positive subsets. Co-occurrence clustering excluded repertoires with fewer than 30,000 or more than 120,000 public chains, plus five with anomalous nucleotide sharing. Imported from immuneACCESS, the table was reduced by TCRdb to in-frame sequences with V and J called. These copies leave out some clones; in studies compared against another copy, an unresolved V gene accounts for under half, and the cause of the remainder is not known. D and trimming were read from the DNA, whereas the V and J calls and clone size are those reported in that table. The sample table records roughly 170,000 clones; 70% to 90% of these occur just once. The ten largest clonotypes hold about 2.2% of the sample.

CDR1 and CDR2 were assigned from the germline V gene as MDHEN and SYDVKM. Including the terminal cysteine and phenylalanine, the CDR3 comprises 14 residues. Only the CDR3 region is kept as DNA, spanning 42 bases read in frame from base 1. V loses 5 bases of germline sequence and J loses 10 bases, and the interval between the two ends is 21 bases. In total, roughly 670 healthy bone marrow donors made up the cohort. At the time of sampling, every cohort member was nominally healthy, though immune exposures that went unrecorded were likely present. The donor tested CMV seronegative, placing the donor among the roughly 350 seronegative members of the cohort. A peripheral blood sample was collected from each donor, and TCR beta sequencing was performed on peripheral blood mononuclear cells. The Qiagen DNeasy Blood Extraction Kit was used to extract genomic DNA from the blood cell samples. Concerning this clone itself: The antigen it binds to is not known. Per-base qualities were not stored, and no clone one base away is much larger.

Sequencing input: PBMCs. The receptor's source is a woman in her thirties in good health and CMV-seronegative. Recombination linked TRBV28 to TRBJ2-7; TRBD2 is perhaps the D gene, given 6 matching bases. The CDR3 corresponds to CASSPQSGVWDQYF. The bases are TGTGCCAGCAGTCCCCAGTCGGGGGTTTGGGATCAGTACTTC.